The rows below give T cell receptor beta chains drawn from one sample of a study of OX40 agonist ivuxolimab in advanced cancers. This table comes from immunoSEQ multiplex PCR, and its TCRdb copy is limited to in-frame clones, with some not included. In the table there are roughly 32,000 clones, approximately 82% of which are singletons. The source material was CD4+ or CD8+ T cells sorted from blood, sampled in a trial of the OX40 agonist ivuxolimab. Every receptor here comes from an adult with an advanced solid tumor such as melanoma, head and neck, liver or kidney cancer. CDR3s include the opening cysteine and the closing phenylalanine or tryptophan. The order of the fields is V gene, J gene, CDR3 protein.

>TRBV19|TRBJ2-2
CASANPNTGELFF
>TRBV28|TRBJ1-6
CASSLEASPLHF
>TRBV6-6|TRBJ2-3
CASTWDSHTDTQYF
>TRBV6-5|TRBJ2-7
CASSPRGTYEQYF
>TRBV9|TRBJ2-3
CASSVAGGASTDTQYF
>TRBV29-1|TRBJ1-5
CSVGEDRGDQPQHF
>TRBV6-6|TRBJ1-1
CASRRPPNTEAFF
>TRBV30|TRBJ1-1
CAWSGQVEAFF
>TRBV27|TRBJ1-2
CASSLRGTDYGYTF
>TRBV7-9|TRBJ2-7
CASSPGRSSYEQYF
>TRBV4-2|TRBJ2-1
CASSPLRGSGDRGSYNEQFF
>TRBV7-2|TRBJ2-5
CASSTGETQYF
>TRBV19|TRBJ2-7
CASRSTGATYEQYF
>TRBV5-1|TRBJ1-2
CASSRGENYGYTF
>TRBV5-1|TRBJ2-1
CASSYANEQFF
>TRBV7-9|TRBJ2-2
CASSFGRTGELFF
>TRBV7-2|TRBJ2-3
CASSLVASGGRTQYF
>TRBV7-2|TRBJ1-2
CASSQGGTGQRGYTF
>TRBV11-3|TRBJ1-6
CASSLDPSSPLHF
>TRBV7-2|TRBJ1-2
CASSFRDTTNYGYTF
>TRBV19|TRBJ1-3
CASTLLTAGNTIYF
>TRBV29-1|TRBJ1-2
CSVEPIGAVYGYTF
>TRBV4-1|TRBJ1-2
CASSPNWDRGQGGYTF
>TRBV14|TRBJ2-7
CASRDREFYEQYF
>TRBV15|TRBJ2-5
CATSRVGEETQYF
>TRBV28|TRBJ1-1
CASQTTEAFF